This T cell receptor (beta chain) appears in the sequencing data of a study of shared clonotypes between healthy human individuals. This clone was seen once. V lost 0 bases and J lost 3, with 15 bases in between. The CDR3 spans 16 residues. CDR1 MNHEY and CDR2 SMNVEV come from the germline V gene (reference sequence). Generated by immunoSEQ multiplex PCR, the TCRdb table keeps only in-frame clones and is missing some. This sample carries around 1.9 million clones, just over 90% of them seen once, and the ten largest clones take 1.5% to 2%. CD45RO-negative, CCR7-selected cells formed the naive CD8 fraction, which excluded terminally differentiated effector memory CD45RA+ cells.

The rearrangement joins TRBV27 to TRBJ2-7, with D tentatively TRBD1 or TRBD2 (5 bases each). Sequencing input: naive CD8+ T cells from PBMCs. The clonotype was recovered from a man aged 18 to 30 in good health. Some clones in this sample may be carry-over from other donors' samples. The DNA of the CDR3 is TGTGCCAGCAGTTTATCGTGGGGACGTCGCTTCTACGAGCAGTACTTC. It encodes CASSLSWGRRFYEQYF.